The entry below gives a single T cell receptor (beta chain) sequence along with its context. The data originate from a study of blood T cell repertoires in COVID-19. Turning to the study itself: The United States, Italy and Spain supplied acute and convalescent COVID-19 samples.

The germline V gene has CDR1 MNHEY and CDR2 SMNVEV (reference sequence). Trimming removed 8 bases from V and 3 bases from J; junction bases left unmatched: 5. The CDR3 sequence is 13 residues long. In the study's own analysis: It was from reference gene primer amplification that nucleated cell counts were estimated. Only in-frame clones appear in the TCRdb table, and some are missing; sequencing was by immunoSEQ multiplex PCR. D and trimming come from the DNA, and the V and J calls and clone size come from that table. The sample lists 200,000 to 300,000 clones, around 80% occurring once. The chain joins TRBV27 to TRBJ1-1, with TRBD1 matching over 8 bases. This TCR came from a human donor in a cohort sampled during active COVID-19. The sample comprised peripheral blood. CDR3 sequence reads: CASFLQGDTEAFF. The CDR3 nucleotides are TGTGCCAGCTTTCTACAGGGGGACACTGAAGCTTTCTTT.